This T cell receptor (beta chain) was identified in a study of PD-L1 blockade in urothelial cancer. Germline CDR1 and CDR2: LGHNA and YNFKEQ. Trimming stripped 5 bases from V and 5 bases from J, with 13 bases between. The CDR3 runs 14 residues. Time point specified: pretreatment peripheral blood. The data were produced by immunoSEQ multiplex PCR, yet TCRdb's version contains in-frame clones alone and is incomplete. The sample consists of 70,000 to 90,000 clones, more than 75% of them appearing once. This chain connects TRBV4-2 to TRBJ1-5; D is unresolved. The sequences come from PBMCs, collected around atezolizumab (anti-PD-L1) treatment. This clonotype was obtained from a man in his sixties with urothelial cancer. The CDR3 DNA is TGTGCCAGCAGCTCTGTCGGGATGGATCAGCCCCAGCATTTT. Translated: CASSSVGMDQPQHF.